This TCR beta chain was sequenced for a study of cytomegalovirus exposure and HLA in healthy donors. Researchers ran the PCR with 60 Vbeta and 13 Jbeta primers. Profiled with immunoSEQ multiplex PCR; TCRdb holds only in-frame clones, not every one. The repertoire holds about 180,000 clones, with about 82% as singletons. Between the trimmed V and J ends, which lost 8 bases and 4 bases, there was a span of 17 bases. Germline lookup yields CDR1 MDHEN and CDR2 SYDVKM. CDR3 size: 14 residues. This receptor was obtained from a young man in good health and CMV-seronegative. This rearrangement joins TRBV28 to TRBJ1-1; a weak D match, TRBD1 (5 bases). Sequenced input: PBMCs. Written as DNA, the CDR3 is TGTGCCAGCGAAGAGCCACGGGGGAGCACTGAAGCTTTCTTT. Translated, it gives CASEEPRGSTEAFF.